Below are 24 T cell receptor beta chains sequenced from a single sample in a study of blood T cell repertoires in COVID-19. Libraries were prepared by immunoSEQ multiplex PCR; TCRdb keeps only in-frame clonotypes and omits some of them. The sample records roughly 300,000 clones, about 86% being singletons. The sequenced sample consisted of peripheral blood. These receptors were obtained from a woman younger than 45 with COVID-19, enrolled during active disease.

CDR3 amino acids: CASSRTSGGSSTDTQYF. The CDR3 coding sequence is TGTGCCAGTAGTCGGACTAGCGGGGGGTCTAGCACAGATACGCAGTATTTT. The chain has TRBV19 and TRBJ2-3, with TRBD2 matching over 14 bases. The CDR3 consists of 17 residues. V was pared by 5 bases and J by 0 bases, with 4 bases of the junction left unmatched. CDR1 and CDR2 (germline): LNHDA, SQIVND (reference sequence).

The chain couples TRBV27 to TRBJ2-5, with 8 bases that match TRBD2. V trimming: 5 bases; J trimming: 5 bases; junction bases outside the gene matches: 1. CDR3 size: 12 residues. From germline, CDR1 is MNHEY and CDR2 SMNVEV (reference sequence). For the CDR3, the DNA is TGTGCCAGCAGTACGGGGGGGGAGACCCAGTACTTC. Translating gives CASSTGGETQYF.

The rearrangement joins TRBV18 to TRBJ2-2, with TRBD1 identical over 11 bases. After removal of 8 bases from V and 1 base from J, the junction contained 9 bases not matched to a gene. The CDR3 runs 17 residues. The V gene's germline CDR1 is KGHSH and CDR2 LQKENI. This CDR3 reads CASADRGLTGNTGELFF. DNA of the CDR3: TGTGCCAGCGCGGACAGGGGGCTTACCGGGAACACCGGGGAGCTGTTTTTT.

In its sample, this clone was seen a few times. The rearrangement uses TRBV15 and TRBJ2-7; 8 bases fit TRBD1. Germline V lookup: CDR1 LNHNV, CDR2 YYDKDF (reference sequence). With V trimmed by 2 bases and J by 3 bases, 6 bases remained unmatched. This CDR3 is built from 15 residues. CDR3 residues: CATSRKRTGSYEQYF. The CDR3 DNA sequence: TGTGCCACCAGCAGAAAGCGGACAGGGAGCTACGAGCAGTACTTC.

Note on this clone: This same CDR3 is encoded by further DNA sequences in the sample. The chain couples TRBV9 to TRBJ1-1, with D unclear. V was clipped by 2 bases and J by 5 bases, with 7 bases between them. The germline V gene has CDR1 SGDLS and CDR2 YYNGEE. CDR3 length: 12 residues. As DNA, the CDR3 is TGTGCCAGCAGCGTTCGAGGGACTGAAGCTTTCTTT. This encodes CASSVRGTEAFF.

This clone was picked up one time. This chain's CDR3 is CASSVGGGQYGYTF. In DNA, the CDR3 is TGTGCCAGCAGCGTAGGGGGCGGACAATATGGCTACACCTTC. The chain has TRBV9 and TRBJ1-2, with D perhaps matching TRBD1 (5 bases). Germline V CDR1 and CDR2: SGDLS, YYNGEE. V gave up 0 bases and J gave up 5 bases, with 11 bases separating them. The CDR3 extends over 14 amino acids.

The chain is built from TRBV9 and TRBJ1-1; 8 nucleotides match TRBD1. The trim removed 0 bases at V and 5 bases at J, leaving 6 bases unmatched. This CDR3 contains 15 residues. CDR1 and CDR2 (germline): SGDLS, YYNGEE. The CDR3 DNA follows: TGTGCCAGCAGCGTAGTGGACAGGACAGGGACTGAAGCTTTCTTT. Encoded protein: CASSVVDRTGTEAFF. The entire variable domain, with the rest obtained from reference TRBV9 and TRBJ1-1, is as follows: DSGVTQTPKHLITATGQRVTLRCSPRSGDLSVYWYQQSLDQGLQFLIQYYNGEERAKGNILERFSAQQFPDLHSELNLSSLELGDSALYFCASSVVDRTGTEAFFGQGTRLTVV.

V gene TRBV19 combines with J gene TRBJ2-3; TRBD2 matches at 9 bases. CDR3 length: 16 residues. Germline trimming cut 2 bases from V and 3 bases from J; bases unmatched to any gene: 6. CDR1 and CDR2 (germline): LNHDA, SQIVND (reference sequence). The CDR3 reads CASSISASGATDTQYF. The CDR3 DNA reads TGTGCCAGTAGTATAAGCGCTAGCGGGGCGACAGATACGCAGTATTTT.

V usage is TRBV9 and J usage is TRBJ2-1; 9 bases fit TRBD2. The V and J ends lost 0 bases and 10 bases, in that order; junction bases with no gene match: 8. Per germline, CDR1 SGDLS and CDR2 YYNGEE. This CDR3 region has 15 residues. DNA of the CDR3: TGTGCCAGCAGCGTAGGAGCGGGGGGCAGGCACGAGCAGTTCTTC. Its protein is CASSVGAGGRHEQFF.

This clone was picked up one time. The chain links TRBV6-1 to TRBJ2-6, with D tentatively TRBD1 (5 bases). The CDR3 spans 16 residues. Trimming removed 2 bases at V and 2 bases at J, with 10 bases between. Germline loops: CDR1 MNHNS, CDR2 SASEGT. Here the CDR3 DNA reads TGTGCCAGCAGTGAACAGGGAAGGGCTGGGGCCAACGTCCTGACTTTC. It translates to CASSEQGRAGANVLTF.

This clone was detected a few times. V and J are TRBV6-1 and TRBJ1-2; 8 nucleotides agree with TRBD1. Germline values: CDR1 MNHNS, CDR2 SASEGT. This CDR3 has 15 amino acids. V shed 3 bases, J shed 3 bases, and the junction held 6 bases outside the gene matches. In DNA, the CDR3 is TGTGCCAGCAGTGATCCGGGCAGGGGGCACTATGGCTACACCTTC. Translating it yields CASSDPGRGHYGYTF.

To note about this clone: The junction departs from germline at one end; a sequencing error may be responsible. This CDR3 reads CASSLAGGPSDTQYF. The DNA of the CDR3 is TGTGCCAGCAGCCTAGCGGGGGGGCCGTCAGATACGCAGTATTTT. The chain combines TRBV7-2 with TRBJ2-3, with 12 bases lining up with TRBD2. Germline V gives CDR1 SGHTA, CDR2 FQGNSA. The CDR3 sequence is 15 residues long. The full variable domain, its missing parts supplied by reference TRBV7-2 and TRBJ2-3, is GAGVSQSPSNKVTEKGKDVELRCDPISGHTALYWYRQSLGQGLEFLIYFQGNSAPDKSGLPSDRFSAERTGGSVSTLTIQRTQQEDSAVYLCASSLAGGPSDTQYFGPGTRLTVL.

This chain joins TRBV5-5 and TRBJ2-7; 8 bases are shared with TRBD1. With V trimmed by 3 bases and J by 4 bases, 3 bases remained unmatched. Germline CDR1 reads SGHKS; CDR2 reads YYEKEE (reference sequence). This CDR3 is built from 13 residues. CDR3 in amino acids: CASSSGGPYEQYF. CDR3 in DNA: TGTGCCAGCAGCTCAGGGGGCCCGTACGAGCAGTACTTC.

CDR3 coding DNA: TGTGCCAGCAGCCGAGGACTAGCGGGGCAAGAGACCCAGTACTTC. It specifies CASSRGLAGQETQYF. The chain recombines TRBV7-8 with TRBJ2-5; TRBD2 matches at 12 bases. This CDR3 is 15 amino acids long. V shed 5 bases, J shed 2 bases, and the junction held 3 bases outside the gene matches. Germline CDR1 and CDR2: SGHVS and FQNEAQ.

The J gene is TRBJ2-7, the V gene TRBV27, with 9 positions matching TRBD1. The CDR3 has 13 residues. V lost 5 bases and J lost 4; bases outside the gene matches: 3. Germline CDR1 MNHEY, CDR2 SMNVEV (reference sequence). The CDR3: CASSPGQGYEQYF. CDR3 bases: TGTGCCAGCAGTCCGGGACAGGGATACGAGCAGTACTTC.

This sequence joins TRBV21-1 and TRBJ1-2; the tabulated D call, TRBD1, remains unverified against the DNA. TRBV21-1 is given as a pseudogene. The CDR3 length is 12 residues. The CDR3 coding sequence is TGTGCCAGCAGCACGACAGGACAGGGCTACACCTTC. It encodes CASSTTGQGYTF.

V and J are TRBV7-9 and TRBJ2-2, with a weak D call TRBD1 (5 bases). The V end lost 3 bases, the J end lost 6 bases, and 14 bases lay between the germline ends. Germline lookup yields CDR1 SEHNR and CDR2 FQNEAQ (reference sequence). The CDR3 runs 15 residues. CDR3 region: CASSLRQGISGELFF. The CDR3 DNA sequence: TGTGCCAGCAGCTTGAGGCAGGGAATCTCCGGGGAGCTGTTTTTT.

This clone occurred once. The chain employs TRBV6-6 and TRBJ1-1, with a possible D match to TRBD1 (5 bases). Trimming took off 5 bases at V and 4 bases at J, with 8 bases between the two ends. Germline CDR1 MNHNY, CDR2 SVGAGI (reference sequence). CDR3 size: 12 residues. CDR3 DNA: TGTGCCAGCAGTGACGGGGGCACTGAAGCTTTCTTT. Encoded protein: CASSDGGTEAFF.

The rearrangement uses TRBV5-1 and TRBJ1-1; 8 nucleotides align to TRBD1. Germline values: CDR1 SGHRS, CDR2 YFSETQ. The CDR3 extends over 15 amino acids. The V gene end was trimmed by 4 bases and the J gene end by 4 bases; junction bases not matched to a gene: 9. The CDR3 coding sequence is TGCGCCAGCAGCGGCCTCCCAGGGGGCTCCACTGAAGCTTTCTTT. This translates into CASSGLPGGSTEAFF.

This rearrangement joins TRBV5-1 to TRBJ2-3; 8 bases fit TRBD2. The CDR3 consists of 14 residues. V shed 2 bases, J shed 6 bases, and the junction held 5 bases outside the gene matches. The germline CDR1 and CDR2 sequences are SGHRS and YFSETQ. In DNA, the CDR3 is TGCGCCAGCAGCTTTGGGCGGGGGGCGGATACGCAGTATTTT. This gives the protein CASSFGRGADTQYF.

The genes are TRBV18 and TRBJ1-6; tentative D call: TRBD1 (6 bases). This CDR3 is 15 amino acids long. CDR1 is KGHSH and CDR2 is LQKENI in the germline V gene. V was shortened by 6 bases and J by 8 bases, with 17 bases between the two germline ends. The chain's CDR3 is CASSPTKGVDSPLHF. Here the CDR3 DNA reads TGTGCCAGCTCCCCTACTAAGGGGGTCGATTCACCCCTCCACTTT.

This clone showed up just once. This chain links TRBV7-9 with TRBJ1-2, with 12 bases aligning to TRBD1. CDR1 SEHNR and CDR2 FQNEAQ come from the germline V gene (reference sequence). This CDR3 region has 14 residues. The V gene end was trimmed by 4 bases and the J gene end by 8 bases; junction bases not matched to a gene: 5. The CDR3 sequence: CASSSGQGAKGYTF. The CDR3 DNA follows: TGTGCCAGCAGCTCGGGACAGGGGGCGAAGGGCTACACCTTC.

The chain recombines TRBV6-5 with TRBJ2-7, with TRBD1 identical over 7 bases. CDR3 length: 13 residues. The J segment lost 3 bases and the V segment lost 5 bases, leaving 4 bases of the junction unmatched. CDR1 is MNHEY, CDR2 SVGAGI, per germline. CDR3 sequence (DNA): TGTGCCAGCAGTCCCGGGACAGACTACGAGCAGTACTTC. Amino acids: CASSPGTDYEQYF.

As DNA, the CDR3 is TGTGCCAGCAGCTTAGATTTGGTTGGCAGGGTGAACACCGGGGAGCTGTTTTTT. Its translation: CASSLDLVGRVNTGELFF. The chain carries TRBV7-9 and TRBJ2-2, with D perhaps matching TRBD1 (5 bases). This CDR3 region has 18 residues. V dropped 1 base and J dropped 1 base, with 16 bases sitting between them. The germline V gene has CDR1 SEHNR and CDR2 FQNEAQ (reference sequence).